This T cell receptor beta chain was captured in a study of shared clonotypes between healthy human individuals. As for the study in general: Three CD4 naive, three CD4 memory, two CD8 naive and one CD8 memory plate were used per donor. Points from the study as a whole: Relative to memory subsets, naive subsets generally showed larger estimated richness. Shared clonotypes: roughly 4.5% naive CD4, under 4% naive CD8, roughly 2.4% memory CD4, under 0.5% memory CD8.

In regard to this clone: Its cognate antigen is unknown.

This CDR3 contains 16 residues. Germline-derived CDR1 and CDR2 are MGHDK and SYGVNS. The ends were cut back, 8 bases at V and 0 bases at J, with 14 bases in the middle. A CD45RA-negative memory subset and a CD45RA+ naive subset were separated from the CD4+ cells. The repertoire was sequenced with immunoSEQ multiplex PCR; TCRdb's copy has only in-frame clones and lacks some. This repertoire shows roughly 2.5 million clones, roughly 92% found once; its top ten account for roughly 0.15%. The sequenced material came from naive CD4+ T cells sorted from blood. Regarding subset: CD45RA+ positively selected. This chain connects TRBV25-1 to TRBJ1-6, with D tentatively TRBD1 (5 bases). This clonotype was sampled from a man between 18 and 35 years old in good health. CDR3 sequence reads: CASSTAGSSYNSPLHF. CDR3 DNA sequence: TGTGCCAGCTCCACGGCAGGGAGCTCCTATAATTCACCCCTCCACTTT.